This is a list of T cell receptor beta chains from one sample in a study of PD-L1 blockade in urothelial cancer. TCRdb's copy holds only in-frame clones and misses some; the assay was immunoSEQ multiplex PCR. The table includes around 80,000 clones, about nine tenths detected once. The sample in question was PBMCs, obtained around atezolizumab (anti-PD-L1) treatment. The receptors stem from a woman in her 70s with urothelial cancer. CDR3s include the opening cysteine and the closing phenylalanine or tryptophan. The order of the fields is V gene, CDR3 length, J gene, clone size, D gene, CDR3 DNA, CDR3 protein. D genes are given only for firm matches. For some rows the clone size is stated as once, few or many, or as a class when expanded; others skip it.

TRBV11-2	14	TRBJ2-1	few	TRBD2	TGTGCCAGCAGCGTTAGCGGGGCCTACAATGAGCAGTTCTTC	CASSVSGAYNEQFF
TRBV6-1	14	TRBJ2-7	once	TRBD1	TGTGCCAGCATTCCGGGACAGGGGGCGAGGGAGCAGTACTTC	CASIPGQGAREQYF
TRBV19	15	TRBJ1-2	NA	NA	TGTGCCAGTAGTAGTCGACCGGGACTGTACTATGGCTACACCTTC	CASSSRPGLYYGYTF
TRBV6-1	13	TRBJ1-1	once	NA	TGTGCCAGCAGTGCCACAGCGAACACTGAAGCTTTCTTT	CASSATANTEAFF
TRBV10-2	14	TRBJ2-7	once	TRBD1	TGCGCCAGCAGTGAGGGACAGGGTTGGGGCGAGCAGTACTTC	CASSEGQGWGEQYF
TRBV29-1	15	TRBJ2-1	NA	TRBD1	TGCAGCGCCAACTACCGGGACAGTATATACAATGAGCAGTTCTTC	CSANYRDSIYNEQFF
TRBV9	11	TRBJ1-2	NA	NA	TGTGCCAGCTTGGGGGGGCCTGGCTACACCTTC	CASLGGPGYTF
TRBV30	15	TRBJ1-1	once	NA	TGTGCCTGGAGCCCCCCGGGCAGGGAGGGCACTGAAGCTTTCTTT	CAWSPPGREGTEAFF
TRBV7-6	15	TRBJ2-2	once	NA	TGTGCCAGCAGCACTTACGGGGGGCCGATCGGGGAGCTGTTTTTT	CASSTYGGPIGELFF
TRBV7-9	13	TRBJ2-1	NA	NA	TGTGCCAGCAGCTTAGCGCGGTTCGATGAGCAGTTCTTC	CASSLARFDEQFF
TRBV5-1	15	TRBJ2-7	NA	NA	TGCGCCAGCAGCTTGGAAACAGGTACCGGCTATGAGCAGTACTTC	CASSLETGTGYEQYF
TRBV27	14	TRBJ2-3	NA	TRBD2	TGTGCCAGCAGCCAAGGGACTAGCCAAGATACGCAGTATTTT	CASSQGTSQDTQYF
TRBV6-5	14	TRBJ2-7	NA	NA	TGTGCCAGCAGGTCCACAGGGCTTGACTACGAGCAGTACTTC	CASRSTGLDYEQYF
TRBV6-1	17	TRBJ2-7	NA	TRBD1	TGTGCCAGCAGTGCAGGACAGGGAGATTGGGTACGCTACGAGCAGTACTTC	CASSAGQGDWVRYEQYF
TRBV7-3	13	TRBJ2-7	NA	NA	TGTGCCAGCAGCTTAGGGAGCGGCTACGAGCAGTACTTC	CASSLGSGYEQYF
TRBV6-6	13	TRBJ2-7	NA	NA	TGTGCCAGCAGTTTCCTGTTCTCGGACGAGCAGTACTTC	CASSFLFSDEQYF
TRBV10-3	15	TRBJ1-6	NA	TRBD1	TGTGCCATCAGTGAGGGACAGGGTTATAATTCACCCCTCCACTTT	CAISEGQGYNSPLHF
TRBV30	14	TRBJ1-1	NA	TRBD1	TGTGCCTGGAGTAAGACAGGGGGCGCCCCTGAAGCTTTCTTT	CAWSKTGGAPEAFF
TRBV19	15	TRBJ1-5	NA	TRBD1	TGTGCCAGTAGATCAGGGGGCGGCGGCAATCAGCCCCAGCATTTT	CASRSGGGGNQPQHF
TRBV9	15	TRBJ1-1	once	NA	TGTGCCAGCAGCGTAGGGGGAGCGATGAACACTGAAGCTTTCTTT	CASSVGGAMNTEAFF
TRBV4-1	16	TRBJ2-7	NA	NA	TGCGCCAGCAGCCAAGACGGGACTTCAGGGTTCTACGAGCAGTACTTC	CASSQDGTSGFYEQYF
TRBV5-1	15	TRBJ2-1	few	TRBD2	TGCGCCAGCAGCTTGGTGGGACTAGAGTCAAATGAGCAGTTCTTC	CASSLVGLESNEQFF
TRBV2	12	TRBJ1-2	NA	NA	TGTGCCAGCGGTTACTATGGGAGGGGCTACACCTTC	CASGYYGRGYTF
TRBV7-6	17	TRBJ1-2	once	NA	TGTGCCAGCAGCTCCGACGGCTTCTCTCAGGGCGTCTATGGCTACACCTTC	CASSSDGFSQGVYGYTF
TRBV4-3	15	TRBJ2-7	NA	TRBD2	TGCGCCAGCAGCCCCGGACTAGCGGGGGGTTATGAGCAGTACTTC	CASSPGLAGGYEQYF
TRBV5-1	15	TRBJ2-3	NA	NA	TGCGCCAGCAGCTTGGGACAGTCCCTGGCAGATACGCAGTATTTT	CASSLGQSLADTQYF
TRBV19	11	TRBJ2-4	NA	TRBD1	TGTGCGGGACAGGGGGAAAACATTCAGTACTTC	CAGQGENIQYF
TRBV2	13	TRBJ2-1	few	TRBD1	TGTGCCAGCAGTAAAAGACAGGGGGCTGAGCAGTTCTTC	CASSKRQGAEQFF
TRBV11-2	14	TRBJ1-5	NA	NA	TGTGCCAGCCACGAGGGGGTGAGCAATCAGCCCCAGCATTTT	CASHEGVSNQPQHF
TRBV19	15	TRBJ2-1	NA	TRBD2	TGTGCCAGTGACCCGGGACTAGCCGTGGGTAGTGAGCAGTTCTTC	CASDPGLAVGSEQFF
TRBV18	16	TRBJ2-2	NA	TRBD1	TGTGCCAGCTCACCGAACAGGGGCCCGAACACCGGGGAGCTGTTTTTT	CASSPNRGPNTGELFF
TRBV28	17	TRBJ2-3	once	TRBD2	TGTGCCAGCAGTGGGACTAGCGGGAGGAGATGGACAGATACGCAGTATTTT	CASSGTSGRRWTDTQYF
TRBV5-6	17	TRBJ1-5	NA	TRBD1	TGTGCCAGCAGCATTGGAGGGACAGGGTTTGGGGGTCAGCCCCAGCATTTT	CASSIGGTGFGGQPQHF
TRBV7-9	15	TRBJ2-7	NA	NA	TGTGCCAGCAGCTGGCTCGTCGACAGCACCTACGAGCAGTACTTC	CASSWLVDSTYEQYF
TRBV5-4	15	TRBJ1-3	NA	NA	TGTGCCAGCAGCTTGGTAGGGGCGAACGTAAACACCATATATTTT	CASSLVGANVNTIYF
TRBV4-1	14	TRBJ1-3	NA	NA	TGCGCCAGCAGCCAAGGAGACTCTGGAAACACCATATATTTT	CASSQGDSGNTIYF
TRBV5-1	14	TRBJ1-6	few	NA	TGCGCCAGCAGCTTGGACAGAACAAATTCACCCCTCCACTTT	CASSLDRTNSPLHF
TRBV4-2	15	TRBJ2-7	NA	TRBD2	TGTGCCAGCAGCCTAGAACTAGCGGGGGCCTACGAGCAGTACTTC	CASSLELAGAYEQYF
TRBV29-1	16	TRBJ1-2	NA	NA	TGCAGCGTTGAAGAGGGCAGGAGGATTGCTAACTATGGCTACACCTTC	CSVEEGRRIANYGYTF
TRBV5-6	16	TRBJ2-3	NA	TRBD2	TGTGCCAGCAGCTCTTCCCGACTAGCGGGGGGGGATACGCAGTATTTT	CASSSSRLAGGDTQYF
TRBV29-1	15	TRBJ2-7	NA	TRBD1	TGCAGCGTTGAAGATTGGGGGACAGGAACCTACGAGCAGTACTTC	CSVEDWGTGTYEQYF
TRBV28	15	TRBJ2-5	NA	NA	TGTGCCAGCAGTTTCAGGCGGGCAATCCAAGAGACCCAGTACTTC	CASSFRRAIQETQYF
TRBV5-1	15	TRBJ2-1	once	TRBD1	TGCGCCAGCCTCCGGGGACAGGGGCCTTACAATGAGCAGTTCTTC	CASLRGQGPYNEQFF
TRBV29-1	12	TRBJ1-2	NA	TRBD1	TGCAGCGCTAGGACAGGGGGCTTTGGCTACACCTTC	CSARTGGFGYTF
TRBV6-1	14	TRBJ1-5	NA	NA	TGTGCCAGCAGTGAGGGACTTTACGGTCAGCCCCAGCATTTT	CASSEGLYGQPQHF
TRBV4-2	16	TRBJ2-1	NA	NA	TGTGCCAGCAGCGAAGCTGGGAGGACCCTATTGTATGAGCAGTTCTTC	CASSEAGRTLLYEQFF
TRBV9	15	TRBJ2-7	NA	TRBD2	TGTGCCAGCAGCGCCGGGACTAGCGGGGCCTACGAGCAGTACTTC	CASSAGTSGAYEQYF
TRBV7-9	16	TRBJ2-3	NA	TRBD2	TGTGCCAGCAGCTTAGCTGCGGGAGGGACCACAGATACGCAGTATTTT	CASSLAAGGTTDTQYF
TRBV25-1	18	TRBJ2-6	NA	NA	TGTGCCAGCAGCCCTCCGGAGGGAAGGAACGGCGGTGGCAACGTCCTGACTTTC	CASSPPEGRNGGGNVLTF
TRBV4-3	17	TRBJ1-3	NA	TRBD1	TGCGCCAGCAGCCCCGGAGGAGACAGGGGGGGAGGAAACACCATATATTTT	CASSPGGDRGGGNTIYF
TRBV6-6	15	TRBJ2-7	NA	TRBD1	TGTGCCAGCAGTTACGTGGACAGGCCCTCCTACGAGCAGTACTTC	CASSYVDRPSYEQYF
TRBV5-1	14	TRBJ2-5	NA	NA	TGCGCCAGCAGCTTGCCAACAGGGTCCGCTCCCCAGTACTTC	CASSLPTGSAPQYF
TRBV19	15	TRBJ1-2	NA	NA	TGTGCCAGTAGCCTCCGGACAGACCCTAACTATGGCTACACCTTC	CASSLRTDPNYGYTF
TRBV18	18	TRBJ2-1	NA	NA	TGTGCCAGCTCGTCCCCGCCCATACGGGATGGGGGGTACAATGAGCAGTTCTTC	CASSSPPIRDGGYNEQFF
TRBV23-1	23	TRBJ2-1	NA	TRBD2	TGCGCCAGCAGTCATCCTGCCCCAAACCCGGGACTAGCCTCGGGAGTGGGATACAATGAGCAGTTCTTC	CASSHPAPNPGLASGVGYNEQFF